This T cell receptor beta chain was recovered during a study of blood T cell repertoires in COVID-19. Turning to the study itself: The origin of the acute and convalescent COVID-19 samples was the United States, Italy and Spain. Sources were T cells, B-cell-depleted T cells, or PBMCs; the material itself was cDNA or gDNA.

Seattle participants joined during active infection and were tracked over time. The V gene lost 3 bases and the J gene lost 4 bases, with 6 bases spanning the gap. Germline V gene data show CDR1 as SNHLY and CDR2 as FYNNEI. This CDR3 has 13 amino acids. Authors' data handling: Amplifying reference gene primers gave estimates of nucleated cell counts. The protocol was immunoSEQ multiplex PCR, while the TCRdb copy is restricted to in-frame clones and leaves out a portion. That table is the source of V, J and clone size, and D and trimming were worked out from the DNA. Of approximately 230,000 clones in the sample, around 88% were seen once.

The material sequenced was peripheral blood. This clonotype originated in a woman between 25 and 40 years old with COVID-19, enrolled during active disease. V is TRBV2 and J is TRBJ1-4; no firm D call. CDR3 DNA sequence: TGTGCCAGCAGTGATAGGAGTAATGAAAAACTGTTTTTT. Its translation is CASSDRSNEKLFF.